This passage covers 28 T cell receptor beta chains from one sample sequenced in a study of cytomegalovirus exposure and HLA in healthy donors. This PCR relied on a set of 60 Vbeta primers and 13 Jbeta primers. TCRdb's copy holds only in-frame clones and misses some; the assay was immunoSEQ multiplex PCR. The sample has 95,000 to 100,000 clones, about 76% seen once. Sequencing was performed on PBMCs. Receptors were obtained from a man aged 40-55 years in good health and CMV-seropositive.

Concerning this clone: Within the sample, other DNA sequences also encode this same CDR3. The genes are TRBV5-1 and TRBJ2-7; 9 bases are shared with TRBD1. This CDR3 has 15 amino acids. Germline V lookup: CDR1 SGHRS, CDR2 YFSETQ. V was pared by 0 bases and J by 1 base, with 2 bases of the junction left unmatched. The CDR3 here is CASSLEGTGSYEQYF. CDR3 nucleotide sequence: TGCGCCAGCAGCTTGGAAGGGACAGGGTCCTACGAGCAGTACTTC.

V and J are TRBV9 and TRBJ2-3; 11 bases map to TRBD2. J lost 6 bases, V lost 2 bases, and 17 bases had no gene match. This CDR3 spans 19 amino acids. Germline V CDR1 and CDR2: SGDLS, YYNGEE. Here the CDR3 DNA reads TGTGCCAGCAGCGTCGATGGGCGGTTAGCGGGGGGGCCTGGGGATACGCAGTATTTT. Protein sequence: CASSVDGRLAGGPGDTQYF.

The rearrangement uses TRBV9 and TRBJ2-6; D is possibly TRBD1 (6 bases). V lost 7 bases and J 15 bases, leaving 11 bases between the germline ends. The germline V gene has CDR1 SGDLS and CDR2 YYNGEE. The CDR3 consists of 10 residues. The CDR3: CASSGTSLTF. Here the CDR3 DNA reads TGTGCCAGCTCCGGGACAAGCCTGACTTTC.

This rearrangement joins TRBV25-1 to TRBJ2-5; TRBD2 matches 12 bases. The germline CDR1 and CDR2 sequences are MGHDK and SYGVNS. The CDR3 has 16 amino acids. Trimming cost V 5 bases and J 2 bases; bases outside gene matches: 6. DNA of the CDR3: TGTGCCAGCAGTCCTCGACTAGCGGGGGATCAAGAGACCCAGTACTTC. Amino acids: CASSPRLAGDQETQYF.

The chain carries TRBV6-5 and TRBJ2-2; TRBD2 aligns across 9 bases. This CDR3 region has 14 residues. Germline CDR1 MNHEY, CDR2 SVGAGI. After removal of 6 bases from V and 5 bases from J, the junction contained 4 bases not matched to a gene. CDR3 sequence: CASSLAGGTGELFF. The CDR3 region has the DNA TGTGCCAGCAGCCTCGCGGGAGGGACCGGGGAGCTGTTTTTT.

The chain recombines TRBV11-2 with TRBJ2-3, with D possibly being TRBD1 (7 bases). The CDR3 has 15 residues. Per germline, CDR1 SGHAT and CDR2 FQNNGV. Trimming left V 1 base short and J 4 bases short, with 12 bases between. This CDR3 reads CASSLGLGGADTQYF. The DNA for the CDR3 is TGTGCCAGCAGCTTAGGACTAGGGGGCGCAGATACGCAGTATTTT. The variable domain in full, with the rest retrieved from reference TRBV11-2 and TRBJ2-3, is EAGVAQSPRYKIIEKRQSVAFWCNPISGHATLYWYQQILGQGPKLLIQFQNNGVVDDSQLPKDRFSAERLKGVDSTLKIQPAKLEDSAVYLCASSLGLGGADTQYFGPGTRLTVL.

V gene TRBV5-5 combines with J gene TRBJ2-1; 9 positions match TRBD2. CDR1 is SGHKS and CDR2 is YYEKEE in the germline V gene (reference sequence). This CDR3 comprises 16 residues. V trimming: 4 bases; J trimming: 9 bases; junction bases outside the gene matches: 14. The CDR3 coding sequence is TGTGCCAGCAGCCCGGAGATACCTAGCGGGACGAGTGAGCAGTTCTTC. As protein: CASSPEIPSGTSEQFF.

The count of this clone is one. V and J are TRBV5-1 and TRBJ1-1; no clear D. The ends were cut back, 0 bases at V and 11 bases at J, with 14 bases in the middle. CDR1 SGHRS and CDR2 YFSETQ come from the germline V gene. This CDR3 contains 13 residues. The chain's CDR3 is CASSLDSISRAFF. Written as DNA, the CDR3 is TGCGCCAGCAGCTTGGACAGCATAAGCCGGGCTTTCTTT.

This clone was detected once. The chain has TRBV10-1 and TRBJ2-5; TRBD2 matches at 11 bases. The CDR3 is 16 amino acids. Looked up from germline, CDR1 is WNHNN and CDR2 is SYGVQD (reference sequence). J gave up 2 bases and V 3 bases, and 5 bases lay outside the gene matches. CDR3 in DNA: TGCGCCAGCAGTGAAAATCTAGCGGGAGGTCAAGAGACCCAGTACTTC. Translating it yields CASSENLAGGQETQYF.

This chain connects TRBV21-1 to TRBJ2-7; the tabulated D call, TRBD2, remains unverified against the DNA. TRBV21-1 is listed as a pseudogene. The CDR3 runs 14 residues. CDR3 residues: CASSPPGLASEQYF. CDR3 nucleotide sequence: TGTGCCAGCAGCCCACCGGGACTAGCGTCCGAGCAGTACTTC.

This chain connects TRBV13 to TRBJ2-2; D possibly corresponds to TRBD2 (6 bases). Trimming shortened V by 1 base and J by 1 base, and 16 bases separated the two germline ends. The CDR3 has 18 residues. Germline V gene data show CDR1 as PRHDT and CDR2 as FYEKMQ (reference sequence). The CDR3 sequence is CASSLVGLSDRNTGELFF. The DNA for the CDR3 is TGTGCCAGCAGCTTAGTCGGACTATCAGACAGGAACACCGGGGAGCTGTTTTTT.

J is TRBJ2-7 and V is TRBV11-2, with 9 bases lining up with TRBD2. Unmatched junction bases numbered 4, after V lost 0 bases and J lost 4 bases. CDR3 length equals 15 residues. Germline V gene sequence: CDR1 SGHAT, CDR2 FQNNGV. The CDR3 region is CASSLEASGAYEQYF. CDR3 nucleotide sequence: TGTGCCAGCAGCTTAGAGGCTAGCGGGGCTTACGAGCAGTACTTC. The complete variable domain, with remaining parts taken from reference TRBV11-2 and TRBJ2-7, reads EAGVAQSPRYKIIEKRQSVAFWCNPISGHATLYWYQQILGQGPKLLIQFQNNGVVDDSQLPKDRFSAERLKGVDSTLKIQPAKLEDSAVYLCASSLEASGAYEQYFGPGTRLTVT.

V usage is TRBV5-1 and J usage is TRBJ1-2, with 12 bases fitting TRBD1. V shed 4 bases and J 7 bases; nucleotides not matched to a gene: 5. The CDR3 sequence is 14 residues long. Germline values: CDR1 SGHRS, CDR2 YFSETQ. The chain's CDR3 is CASSPGTGGFGYTF. Here the CDR3 DNA reads TGCGCCAGCAGCCCTGGGACAGGGGGCTTTGGCTACACCTTC.

The chain recombines TRBV6-5 with TRBJ2-2; a weak D match, TRBD1 (5 bases). This CDR3 spans 13 amino acids. CDR1 and CDR2 (germline): MNHEY, SVGAGI. V lost 8 bases, J lost 3 bases, and 10 bases lay in between. The CDR3 DNA reads as TGTGCCAGCGAAGGGGTTGACACCGGGGAGCTGTTTTTT. Its protein product is CASEGVDTGELFF.

V and J are TRBV6-4 and TRBJ2-1, with TRBD2 matching 7 bases. The CDR3 is 11 amino acids. The V gene end was trimmed by 8 bases and the J gene end by 13 bases; junction bases not matched to a gene: 8. CDR1 and CDR2 (germline): MRHNA, SNTAGT. CDR3 nucleotide sequence: TGTGCCAGCGGGCCCAGCGGGAATCAGTTCTTC. This encodes CASGPSGNQFF.

The chain has TRBV10-2 and TRBJ1-3; TRBD1 matches 8 bases. The CDR3 is made up of 16 amino acids. Germline CDR1 reads WSHSY; CDR2 reads SAAADI. V trimming: 0 bases; J trimming: 0 bases; junction bases outside the gene matches: 1. CDR3 DNA sequence: TGCGCCAGCAGTGAGTCGGGACAGGACTCTGGAAACACCATATATTTT. The encoded protein is CASSESGQDSGNTIYF.

The V and J genes are TRBV5-6 and TRBJ1-5; 8 bases agree with TRBD1. V lost 0 bases and J lost 6; bases outside the gene matches: 5. CDR1 is SGHDT, CDR2 YYEEEE, per germline. CDR3 size: 15 residues. The CDR3 reads CASSLGADRAQPQHF. CDR3 in DNA: TGTGCCAGCAGCTTGGGAGCGGACAGGGCTCAGCCCCAGCATTTT. Combining the CDR3 with reference TRBV5-6 and TRBJ1-5 gives the whole variable domain DAGVTQSPTHLIKTRGQQVTLRCSPKSGHDTVSWYQQALGQGPQFIFQYYEEEERQRGNFPDRFSGHQFPNYSSELNVNALLLGDSALYLCASSLGADRAQPQHFGDGTRLSIL.

V and J are TRBV7-9 and TRBJ2-5; 9 bases map to TRBD1. This CDR3 is 17 amino acids long. CDR1 SEHNR and CDR2 FQNEAQ come from the germline V gene (reference sequence). The V segment lost 1 base and the J segment 1 base; nucleotides outside the gene matches: 7. This chain's CDR3 is CASSLGWTGEGQETQYF. DNA for the CDR3: TGTGCCAGCAGCTTAGGGTGGACAGGGGAAGGCCAAGAGACCCAGTACTTC.

Here the CDR3 reads CASSPLAGGAPSFHEQYF. For the CDR3, the DNA is TGTGCCAGCAGCCCACTAGCGGGAGGAGCCCCAAGCTTCCACGAGCAGTACTTC. This sequence joins TRBV7-2 and TRBJ2-7; 12 bases are a match to TRBD2. The CDR3 contains 18 residues. V lost 5 bases, J lost 5 bases, and 16 bases stayed unmatched. Germline V CDR1 and CDR2: SGHTA, FQGNSA.

This clone was seen a few times. The rearrangement uses TRBV5-1 and TRBJ2-2; TRBD2 agrees at 8 bases. The CDR3 has 16 residues. Looked up from germline, CDR1 is SGHRS and CDR2 is YFSETQ. Trimming cost V 4 bases and J 3 bases; bases outside gene matches: 8. The CDR3 DNA reads TGCGCCAGCAGCCAAGAGGGCGGGGGGCACACCGGGGAGCTGTTTTTT. Residues: CASSQEGGGHTGELFF. Variable domain in full (rest from reference TRBV5-1 and TRBJ2-2): KAGVTQTPRYLIKTRGQQVTLSCSPISGHRSVSWYQQTPGQGLQFLFEYFSETQRNKGNFPGRFSGRQFSNSRSEMNVSTLELGDSALYLCASSQEGGGHTGELFFGEGSRLTVL.

The chain uses TRBV25-1 and TRBJ1-1; D is possibly TRBD1 (6 bases). V was pared by 2 bases and J by 2 bases, with 9 bases between. Germline V CDR1 and CDR2: MGHDK, SYGVNS. The CDR3 is 14 amino acids. CDR3 nucleotides: TGTGCCAGCAGTGAAATGGGGGCAAACACTGAAGCTTTCTTT. As protein: CASSEMGANTEAFF.

The rearrangement joins TRBV5-1 to TRBJ1-6; D might be TRBD1 (5 bases). Trimming removed 3 bases from V and 8 bases from J, with 12 bases in between. CDR3 length: 14 residues. Germline assignment: CDR1 SGHRS and CDR2 YFSETQ. CDR3 nucleotide sequence: TGCGCCAGCAGCTCTCAGGGTTGGGATTCACCCCTCCACTTT. This sequence encodes CASSSQGWDSPLHF.

The V and J genes are TRBV4-1 and TRBJ1-4; D unclear. The CDR3 is made up of 14 amino acids. V was cut by 1 base and J by 3 bases, with 6 bases left in between. Germline CDR1 is MGHRA and CDR2 is YSYEKL. In nucleotides, the CDR3 is TGCGCCAGCAGCCAAGGGCTAGCTAATGAAAAACTGTTTTTT. It translates to CASSQGLANEKLFF.

The chain joins TRBV6-6 to TRBJ2-1; 9 positions agree with TRBD1. This CDR3 has 14 residues. Germline V gene data show CDR1 as MNHNY and CDR2 as SVGAGI (reference sequence). After removal of 2 bases from V and 10 bases from J, the junction contained 6 bases not matched to a gene. The DNA for the CDR3 is TGTGCCAGCAGTTACGGACAGGGGATTTTCGAGCAGTTCTTC. Amino acids: CASSYGQGIFEQFF.

V usage is TRBV28 and J usage is TRBJ2-7, with D possibly matching TRBD2 (6 bases). The germline V gene encodes CDR1 MDHEN and CDR2 SYDVKM. The V end lost 9 bases, the J end lost 3 bases, and 15 bases lay between the germline ends. CDR3 size: 13 residues. Here the CDR3 reads CASSRDWYYEQYF. As DNA, the CDR3 is TGTGCCAGTTCCCGGGACTGGTACTACGAGCAGTACTTC.

The chain recombines TRBV7-8 with TRBJ2-5; D possibly corresponds to TRBD2 (6 bases). Germline lookup yields CDR1 SGHVS and CDR2 FQNEAQ. The CDR3 consists of 14 residues. The germline V and J ends were trimmed by 5 bases and 4 bases, with 14 bases remaining between them. The CDR3 DNA reads TGTGCCAGCAGCCCCGGACGCGGGGTAGAGACCCAGTACTTC. This encodes CASSPGRGVETQYF.

The chain employs TRBV27 and TRBJ1-4; TRBD1 matches at 9 bases. The CDR3 length is 16 residues. V dropped 0 bases and J dropped 5; count of bases not matched to a gene: 4. Germline V lookup: CDR1 MNHEY, CDR2 SMNVEV (reference sequence). In nucleotides, the CDR3 is TGTGCCAGCAGTTTATCCGGGACAGGGTTAAATGAAAAACTGTTTTTT. Amino acids: CASSLSGTGLNEKLFF.

V and J are TRBV19 and TRBJ2-3, with TRBD1 matching over 8 bases. The CDR3 spans 14 residues. Looked up from germline, CDR1 is LNHDA and CDR2 is SQIVND (reference sequence). V dropped 6 bases and J dropped 3; count of bases not matched to a gene: 5. CDR3 bases: TGTGCCAGTAGGGACAGGGTGAAGACAGATACGCAGTATTTT. Amino acids: CASRDRVKTDTQYF.